This T cell receptor beta chain was identified during a study of glioma-infiltrating T cells after dendritic cell vaccination. For the study at large: The vaccine used monocyte-derived dendritic cells pulsed overnight with autologous tumor lysate. Points from the study as a whole: Higher pretreatment TIL content predicted longer progression-free time and survival.

About this clone itself: The antigen is undetermined.

The time point here: after dendritic cell vaccination, including at tumor progression/relapse. PBMC sampling occurred before vaccination, two weeks after the third dose, and at progression. The data were produced by immunoSEQ multiplex PCR, yet TCRdb's version contains in-frame clones alone and is incomplete. This sample has some 78,000 clones; around 85% occur once, and the top ten carry around 8%. Germline V gene sequence: CDR1 LGHNT, CDR2 FRNRAP. The V end lost 2 bases, the J end lost 8 bases, and 15 bases lay between the germline ends. CDR3 length: 14 amino acids. The rearrangement uses TRBV12-5 and TRBJ1-2; D gene uncertain. This sequence originates from a human donor with glioblastoma. The sequenced sample was blood, obtained after dendritic cell vaccination. This CDR3 reads CASGLRWALSGYTF. The CDR3, as DNA: TGTGCTAGTGGTTTGAGGTGGGCTCTATCAGGCTACACCTTC.